This T cell receptor (beta chain) was found in a study of a mutant IDH1 vaccine in newly diagnosed glioma. As for the study in general: There were roughly 60% males and roughly 38% females among treated patients, whose mean age was about 38 years. Earlier treatment was radiotherapy, temozolomide, or both, with most getting both.

Germline CDR1 and CDR2: SGHTA and FQGTGA. This CDR3 is 13 amino acids long. After removal of 5 bases from V and 5 bases from J, the junction contained 4 bases not matched to a gene. In the case of this clone: Its antigen is unidentified.

Produced via immunoSEQ multiplex PCR; TCRdb's table is partial and in-frame only. Of about 42,000 clones in the sample, roughly 85% are singletons; the top ten hold over 1.5%. Time point indicated: week 5, during vaccination. In the vaccine, a single dose held 300 ug of the mutant IDH1 20-mer peptide, along with topical imiquimod. This sequence was found in a man aged 35-49 years with glioma. Sequencing was performed on PBMCs, taken from a glioma patient whose treatment included an IDH1 peptide vaccine. This chain connects TRBV7-3 to TRBJ2-5, with 8 bases fitting TRBD1. CDR3 in DNA: TGTGCCAGCAGCGTCGGGACAGGCGAGACCCAGTACTTC. It codes for CASSVGTGETQYF.